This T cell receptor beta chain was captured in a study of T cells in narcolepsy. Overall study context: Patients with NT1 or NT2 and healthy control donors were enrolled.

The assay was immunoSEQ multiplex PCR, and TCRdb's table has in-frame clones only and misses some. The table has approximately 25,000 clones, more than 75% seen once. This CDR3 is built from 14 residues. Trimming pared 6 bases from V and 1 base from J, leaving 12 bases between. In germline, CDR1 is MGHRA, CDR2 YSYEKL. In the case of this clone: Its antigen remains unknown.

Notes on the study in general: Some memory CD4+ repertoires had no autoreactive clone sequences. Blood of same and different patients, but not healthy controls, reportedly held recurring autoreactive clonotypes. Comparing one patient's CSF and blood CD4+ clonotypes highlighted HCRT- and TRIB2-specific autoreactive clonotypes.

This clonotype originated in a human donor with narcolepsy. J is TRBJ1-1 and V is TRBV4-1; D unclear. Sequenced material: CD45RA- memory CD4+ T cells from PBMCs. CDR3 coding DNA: TGCGCCAGCAGTACAACCGCGGCGAACACTGAAGCTTTCTTT. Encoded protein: CASSTTAANTEAFF.